This passage covers 11 T cell receptor beta chains from one sample sequenced in a study of early T cells in non-severe SARS-CoV-2 infection. TCRdb re-called the 5' RACE reads with MiXCR, one entry per CDR3 protein. The table lists around 84,000 distinct CDR3 sequences, over 9.5% of them singletons. The specimen comprised whole blood, sampled at baseline. These receptors originate from an adult who was a healthcare worker with PCR-confirmed SARS-CoV-2 infection or an uninfected control (not recorded which).

In its sample, this clonotype was seen many times. V gene TRBV6-1 combines with J gene TRBJ1-1; D unclear. The CDR3 has 13 residues. Trimming removed 2 bases at V and 0 bases at J, with 4 bases between. The V gene's germline CDR1 is MNHNS and CDR2 SASEGT. CDR3 in amino acids: CASSESLNTEAFF. The CDR3 nucleotides are TGTGCCAGCAGTGAATCGCTGAACACTGAAGCTTTCTTT.

This clonotype has a handful of counts. The chain couples TRBV20-1 to TRBJ2-7; D perhaps matches TRBD2 (6 bases). The CDR3 contains 14 residues. CDR1 and CDR2 (germline): DFQATT, SNEGSKA (reference sequence). The germline V and J ends were trimmed by 5 bases and 3 bases, with 17 bases remaining between them. CDR3 protein: CSAGSGTVIYEQYF. Written as DNA, the CDR3 is TGCAGTGCTGGATCCGGGACTGTAATCTACGAGCAGTACTTC.

This clonotype was observed a few times. The chain recombines TRBV11-2 with TRBJ1-6; D remains unclear. The V and J ends lost 2 bases and 7 bases respectively, with 12 bases between them. The CDR3 runs to 15 residues. The germline CDR1 and CDR2 sequences are SGHAT and FQNNGV. CDR3 DNA: TGTGCCAGCAGCTTATCGCTCAGAGCAAATTCACCCCTCCACTTT. Its protein product is CASSLSLRANSPLHF. Based on the CDR3 plus reference TRBV11-2 and TRBJ1-6, the full variable domain is EAGVAQSPRYKIIEKRQSVAFWCNPISGHATLYWYQQILGQGPKLLIQFQNNGVVDDSQLPKDRFSAERLKGVDSTLKIQPAKLEDSAVYLCASSLSLRANSPLHFGNGTRLTVT.

Ten or more counts support this clonotype. The chain links TRBV12-3 or TRBV12-4 to TRBJ2-2, with D uncertain. V dropped 2 bases and J dropped 7 bases, with 2 bases sitting between them. CDR3 length: 11 amino acids. The CDR3 DNA reads TGTGCCAGCAGTTTATTCGGGGAGCTGTTTTTT. It specifies CASSLFGELFF.

This clonotype appeared a few times. The J gene is TRBJ2-1, the V gene TRBV20-1, with D possibly being TRBD2 (5 bases). Germline CDR1 is DFQATT and CDR2 is SNEGSKA (reference sequence). Trimming shortened V by 1 base and J by 7 bases, and 23 bases separated the two germline ends. CDR3 length: 17 amino acids. The CDR3 spells CSARGNGLGVRINEQFF. The CDR3 coding sequence is TGCAGTGCTAGAGGCAACGGGCTGGGAGTTCGCATAAATGAGCAGTTCTTC.

This clonotype was seen a few times. V is TRBV20-1 and J is TRBJ2-7, with 8 bases aligning to TRBD2. This CDR3 contains 13 residues. The germline gives CDR1 DFQATT, CDR2 SNEGSKA (reference sequence). J lost 6 bases, V lost 2 bases, and 6 bases had no gene match. The DNA of the CDR3 is TGCAGTGCTAGAAGCGGGAGTATGCGCGAGCAGTACTTC. Translated, it gives CSARSGSMREQYF.

This clonotype was seen at least ten times. The chain recombines TRBV28 with TRBJ2-5; the match to TRBD2 covers 7 bases. The V and J ends lost 9 bases and 4 bases, in that order; junction bases with no gene match: 2. Germline values: CDR1 MDHEN, CDR2 SYDVKM. The CDR3 extends over 11 amino acids. The CDR3 loop is CARERGETQYF. The CDR3, as DNA: TGTGCCAGAGAGCGGGGAGAGACCCAGTACTTC.

The V gene is TRBV5-6, the J gene TRBJ2-7; 10 bases map to TRBD1. The ends lost 2 bases at V and 2 bases at J; junction bases unmatched: 1. The CDR3 is made up of 14 amino acids. The V gene's germline CDR1 is SGHDT and CDR2 YYEEEE. CDR3 bases: TGTGCCAGCAGCTTCGGGACAGGGGCCTACGAGCAGTACTTC. Protein product: CASSFGTGAYEQYF.

This rearrangement joins TRBV24-1 to TRBJ2-7; possibly TRBD1 for D (6 bases). With 10 bases removed from V and 2 bases from J, the gap between germline ends came to 11 bases. CDR1 is KGHDR and CDR2 is SFDVKD in the germline V gene. The CDR3 spans 12 residues. The CDR3 is CATGDNAYEQYF. CDR3 bases: TGTGCCACAGGGGACAATGCCTACGAGCAGTACTTC.

The chain uses TRBV20-1 and TRBJ2-7; D is undetermined. Germline assignment: CDR1 DFQATT and CDR2 SNEGSKA (reference sequence). The CDR3 totals 11 residues. The V end lost 7 bases, the J end lost 9 bases, and 16 bases lay between the germline ends. The CDR3 loop reads CSGENVLGQYF. Written as DNA, the CDR3 is TGCAGTGGAGAAAACGTCCTAGGGCAGTACTTC.

The V call is TRBV5-5, the J call TRBJ2-2; tentatively, D is TRBD1 or TRBD2 (5 bases each). V gave up 4 bases and J gave up 1 base, with 14 bases separating them. There are 16 residues in the CDR3. Germline V lookup: CDR1 SGHKS, CDR2 YYEKEE (reference sequence). CDR3 region: CASSHQGTQNTGELFF. The CDR3 coding sequence is TGTGCCAGCAGCCATCAAGGGACCCAGAACACCGGGGAGCTGTTTTTT.